This paragraph covers one T cell receptor (beta chain) sequence. This sample stems from a study of blood T cell repertoires in COVID-19. Study-level information: Sample material is recorded as cDNA or gDNA derived from T cells, B-cell-depleted T cells, or PBMCs.

Recruitment covered over 20 US areas and drew participants whose ages spanned roughly 18 to 100 years. Symptom resolution, clearance, or two negative PCRs marked the recovered donors of Cohort 3. Data came from immunoSEQ multiplex PCR; TCRdb stores just in-frame clones and leaves some out. The table shows 170,000 or so clones, with 85% to 90% occurring only once. Specimen: PBMCs or T cells enriched from blood (not recorded which). The receptor's source is a woman between 45 and 60 years old who had recovered from COVID-19.

CDR3 in DNA: TGTGCCAGCAGCTCGGGGCTAGCGGGGGGGAGAAATGAGCAGTTCTTC. Protein sequence: CASSSGLAGGRNEQFF. This sequence joins TRBV11-3 and TRBJ2-1; 12 bases are shared with TRBD2. Per germline, CDR1 SGHNT and CDR2 YENEEA. CDR3 length: 16 residues. V trimming: 4 bases; J trimming: 7 bases; junction bases outside the gene matches: 8.